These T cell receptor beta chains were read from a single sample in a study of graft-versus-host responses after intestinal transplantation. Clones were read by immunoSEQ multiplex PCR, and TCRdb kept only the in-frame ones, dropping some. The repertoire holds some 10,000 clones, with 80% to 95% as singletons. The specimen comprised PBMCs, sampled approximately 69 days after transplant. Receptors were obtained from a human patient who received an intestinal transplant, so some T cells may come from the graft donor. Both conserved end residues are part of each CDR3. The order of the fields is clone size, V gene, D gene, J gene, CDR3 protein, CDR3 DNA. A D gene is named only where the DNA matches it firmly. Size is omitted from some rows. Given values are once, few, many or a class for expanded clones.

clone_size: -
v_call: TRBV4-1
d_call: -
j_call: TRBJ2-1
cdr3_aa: CASSQVREEQFF
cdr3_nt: TGCGCCAGCAGCCAAGTTAGGGAGGAGCAGTTCTTC

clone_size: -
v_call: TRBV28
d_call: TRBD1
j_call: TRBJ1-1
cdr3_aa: CASSVDRVRTEAFF
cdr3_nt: TGTGCCAGCAGTGTAGACAGGGTGCGGACTGAAGCTTTCTTT

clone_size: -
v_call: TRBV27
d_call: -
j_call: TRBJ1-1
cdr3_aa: CASSQLFRDAGRLNTEAFF
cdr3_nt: TGTGCCAGCAGTCAATTGTTCCGGGACGCCGGACGGCTGAACACTGAAGCTTTCTTT

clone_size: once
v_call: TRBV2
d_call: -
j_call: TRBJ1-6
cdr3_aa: CASSDVGYSPLHF
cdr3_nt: TGTGCCAGCAGTGATGTGGGGTATTCACCCCTCCACTTT

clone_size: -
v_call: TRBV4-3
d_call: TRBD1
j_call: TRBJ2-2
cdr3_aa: CASSRGQGRAGELFF
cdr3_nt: TGCGCCAGCAGCCGTGGACAGGGTCGGGCCGGGGAGCTGTTTTTT

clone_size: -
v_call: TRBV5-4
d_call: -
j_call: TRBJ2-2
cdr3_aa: CASSLKGPWTGELFF
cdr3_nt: TGTGCCAGCAGCTTGAAGGGACCTTGGACCGGGGAGCTGTTTTTT

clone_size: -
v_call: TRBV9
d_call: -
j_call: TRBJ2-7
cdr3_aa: CASSVEGEPSGEQYF
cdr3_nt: TGTGCCAGCAGCGTAGAAGGAGAACCCTCAGGCGAGCAGTACTTC

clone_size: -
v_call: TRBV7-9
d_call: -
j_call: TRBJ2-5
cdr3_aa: CASSLAREETQYF
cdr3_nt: TGTGCCAGCAGCTTAGCCAGGGAAGAGACCCAGTACTTC

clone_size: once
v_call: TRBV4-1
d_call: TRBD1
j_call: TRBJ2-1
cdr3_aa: CASSQDKKYSGDSINFNEQFF
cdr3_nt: TGCGCCAGCAGCCAAGATAAAAAATATTCCGGGGACAGCATAAACTTCAATGAGCAGTTCTTC

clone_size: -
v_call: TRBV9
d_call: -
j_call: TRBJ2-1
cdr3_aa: CASSVVAGWFF
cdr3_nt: TGTGCCAGCAGCGTAGTGGCAGGGTGGTTCTTC

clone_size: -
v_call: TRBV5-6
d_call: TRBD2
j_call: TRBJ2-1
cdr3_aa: CASYGLAEYNEQFF
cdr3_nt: TGTGCCAGCTACGGCCTAGCGGAGTACAATGAGCAGTTCTTC

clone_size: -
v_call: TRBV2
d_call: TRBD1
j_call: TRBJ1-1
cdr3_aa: CASIRTGGIAEAFF
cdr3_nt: TGTGCCAGCATTCGGACAGGGGGAATCGCTGAAGCTTTCTTT

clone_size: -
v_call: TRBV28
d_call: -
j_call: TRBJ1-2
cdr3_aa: CASSLWGDYGYTF
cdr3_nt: TGTGCCAGCAGTTTATGGGGGGACTATGGCTACACCTTC

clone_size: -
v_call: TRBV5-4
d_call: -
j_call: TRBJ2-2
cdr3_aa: CASSENTGELFF
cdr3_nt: TGTGCCAGCAGTGAGAACACCGGGGAGCTGTTTTTT

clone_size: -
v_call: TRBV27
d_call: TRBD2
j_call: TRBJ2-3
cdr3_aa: CASSLSAGGGTDTQYF
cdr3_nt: TGTGCCAGCAGTTTATCGGCGGGAGGTGGGACAGATACGCAGTATTTT

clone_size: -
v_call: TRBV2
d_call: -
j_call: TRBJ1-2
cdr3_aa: CASRLRHNYGYTF
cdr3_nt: TGTGCCAGCAGGCTACGGCATAACTATGGCTACACCTTC

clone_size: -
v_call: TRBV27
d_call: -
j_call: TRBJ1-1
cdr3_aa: CASSLGGGTEAFF
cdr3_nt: TGTGCCAGCAGTTTAGGGGGTGGGACTGAAGCTTTCTTT

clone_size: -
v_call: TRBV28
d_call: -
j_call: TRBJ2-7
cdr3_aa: CASSPAYEQYF
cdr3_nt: TGTGCCAGCAGTCCTGCCTACGAGCAGTACTTC

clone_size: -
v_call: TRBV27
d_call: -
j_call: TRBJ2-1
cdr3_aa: CASRLGTSGQFF
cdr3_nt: TGTGCCAGCAGGCTCGGGACTTCGGGGCAGTTCTTC

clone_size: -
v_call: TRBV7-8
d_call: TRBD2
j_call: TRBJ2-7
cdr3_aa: CASSFIFGTSDYEQYF
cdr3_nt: TGTGCCAGCAGCTTTATTTTCGGGACTAGCGACTACGAGCAGTACTTC

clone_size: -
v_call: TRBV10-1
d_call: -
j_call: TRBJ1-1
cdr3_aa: CASSEIGGATEAFF
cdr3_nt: TGCGCCAGCAGTGAAATAGGAGGGGCGACTGAAGCTTTCTTT

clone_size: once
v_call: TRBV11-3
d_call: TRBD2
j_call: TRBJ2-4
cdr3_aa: CASSLAAGGNIQYF
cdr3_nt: TGTGCCAGCAGCTTAGCGGCGGGAGGAAACATTCAGTACTTC

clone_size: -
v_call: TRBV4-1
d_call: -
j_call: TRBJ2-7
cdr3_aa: CASSQEPPLGLYEQYF
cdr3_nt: TGCGCCAGCAGCCAAGAGCCCCCTTTGGGGTTGTACGAGCAGTACTTC

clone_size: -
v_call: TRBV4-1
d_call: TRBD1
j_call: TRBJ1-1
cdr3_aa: CASSQKTGWTEAFF
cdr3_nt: TGCGCCAGCAGCCAGAAGACAGGGTGGACTGAAGCTTTCTTT

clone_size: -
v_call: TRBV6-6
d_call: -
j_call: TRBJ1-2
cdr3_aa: CASSRQNRVGDGYTF
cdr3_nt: TGTGCCAGCAGTCGGCAGAACAGGGTTGGGGATGGCTACACCTTC

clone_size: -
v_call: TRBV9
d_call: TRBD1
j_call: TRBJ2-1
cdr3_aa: CASSPWTGANEQFF
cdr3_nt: TGTGCCAGCAGCCCCTGGACAGGGGCCAATGAGCAGTTCTTC

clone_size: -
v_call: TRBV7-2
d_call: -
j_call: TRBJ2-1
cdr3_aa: CASSLAGYEQFF
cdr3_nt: TGTGCCAGCAGCTTAGCAGGCTATGAGCAGTTCTTC

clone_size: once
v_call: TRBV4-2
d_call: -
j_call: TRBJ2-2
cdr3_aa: CASSPEGGPNTGELFF
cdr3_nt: TGTGCCAGCAGCCCCGAGGGTGGCCCAAACACCGGGGAGCTGTTTTTT

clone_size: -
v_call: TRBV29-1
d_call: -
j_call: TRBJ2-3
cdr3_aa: CSVEVGDTQYF
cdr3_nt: TGCAGCGTTGAGGTGGGGGATACGCAGTATTTT

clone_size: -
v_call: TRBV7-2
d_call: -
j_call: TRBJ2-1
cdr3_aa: CASSLAGVNEQFF
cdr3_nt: TGTGCCAGCAGCTTAGCGGGAGTCAATGAGCAGTTCTTC

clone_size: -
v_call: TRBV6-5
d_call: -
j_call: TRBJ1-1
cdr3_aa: CASSYFGQVNTEAFF
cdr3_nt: TGTGCCAGCAGTTACTTTGGGCAGGTGAACACTGAAGCTTTCTTT

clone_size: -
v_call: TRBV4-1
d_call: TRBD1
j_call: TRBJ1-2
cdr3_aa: CASSPRDRGAYGYTF
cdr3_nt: TGCGCCAGCAGCCCCAGGGACAGGGGTGCCTATGGCTACACCTTC

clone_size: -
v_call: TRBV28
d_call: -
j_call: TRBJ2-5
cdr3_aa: CASSWSPQETQYF
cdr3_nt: TGTGCCAGCAGCTGGAGCCCTCAAGAGACCCAGTACTTC

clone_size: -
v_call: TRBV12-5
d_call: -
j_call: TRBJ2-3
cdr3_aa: CASGLVHPGEAGRSTDTQYF
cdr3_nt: TGTGCTAGTGGTTTGGTACACCCAGGGGAAGCAGGGAGGAGCACAGATACGCAGTATTTT

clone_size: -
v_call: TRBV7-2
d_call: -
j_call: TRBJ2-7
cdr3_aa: CASSLGYYYEQYF
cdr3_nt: TGTGCCAGCAGCTTAGGCTACTACTACGAGCAGTACTTC

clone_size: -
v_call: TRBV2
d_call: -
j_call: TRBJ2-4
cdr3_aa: CASLNSGEETIPEDIQYF
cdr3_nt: TGTGCCAGCCTAAATTCCGGGGAGGAGACAATTCCGGAGGACATTCAGTACTTC

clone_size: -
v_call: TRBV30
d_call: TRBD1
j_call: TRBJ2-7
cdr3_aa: CAWSVWGQGYSYEQYF
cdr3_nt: TGTGCCTGGAGTGTGTGGGGACAGGGTTACTCCTACGAGCAGTACTTC

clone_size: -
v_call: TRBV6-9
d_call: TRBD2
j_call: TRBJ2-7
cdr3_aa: CASSYSTGGSYEQYF
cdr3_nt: TGTGCCAGCAGTTACTCGACGGGGGGATCCTACGAGCAGTACTTC

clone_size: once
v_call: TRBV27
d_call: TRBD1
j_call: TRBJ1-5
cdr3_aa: CASSLGQGAGIQPQHF
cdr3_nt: TGTGCCAGCAGTTTAGGGCAGGGGGCAGGAATTCAGCCCCAGCATTTT

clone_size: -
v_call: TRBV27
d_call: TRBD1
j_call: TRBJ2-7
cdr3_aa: CASSWGRGQGEQYF
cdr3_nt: TGTGCCAGCAGTTGGGGAAGGGGGCAGGGGGAGCAGTACTTC

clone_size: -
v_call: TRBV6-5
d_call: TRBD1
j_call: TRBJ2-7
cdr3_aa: CASSYSGTGVYEQYF
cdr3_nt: TGTGCCAGCAGTTACTCGGGGACAGGGGTTTACGAGCAGTACTTC

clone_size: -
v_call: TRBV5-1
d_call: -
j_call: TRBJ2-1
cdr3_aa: CASSSSTWNEQFF
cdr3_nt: TGCGCCAGCAGCTCCAGCACTTGGAATGAGCAGTTCTTC

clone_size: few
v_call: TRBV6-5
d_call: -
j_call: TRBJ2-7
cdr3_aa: CASSYDSSYEQYF
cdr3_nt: TGTGCCAGCAGTTACGACAGCTCCTACGAGCAGTACTTC

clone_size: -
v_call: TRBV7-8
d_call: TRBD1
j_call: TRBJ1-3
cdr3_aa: CASSPGGGGNTIYF
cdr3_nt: TGTGCCAGCAGTCCAGGGGGAGGGGGAAACACCATATATTTT

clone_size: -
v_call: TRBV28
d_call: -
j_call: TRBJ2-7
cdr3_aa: CASRPLRGASYEQYF
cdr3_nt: TGTGCCAGCAGGCCCCTCAGGGGGGCCTCCTACGAGCAGTACTTC

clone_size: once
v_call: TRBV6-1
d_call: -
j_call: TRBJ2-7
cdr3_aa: CASSEGVRAYEQYF
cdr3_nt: TGTGCCAGCAGTGAAGGCGTCAGGGCTTACGAGCAGTACTTC

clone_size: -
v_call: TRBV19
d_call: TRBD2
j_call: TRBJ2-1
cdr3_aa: CASSYGGPTGRASPNEQFF
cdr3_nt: TGTGCCAGTAGTTACGGAGGTCCGACCGGGAGGGCCTCACCCAATGAGCAGTTCTTC

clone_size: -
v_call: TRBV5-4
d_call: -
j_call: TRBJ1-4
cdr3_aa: CASSFIREEKLFF
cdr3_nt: TGTGCCAGCAGCTTTATCAGGGAGGAGAAACTGTTTTTT

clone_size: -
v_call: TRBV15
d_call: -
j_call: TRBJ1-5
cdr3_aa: CATRKGSDNQPQHF
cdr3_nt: TGTGCCACCAGAAAGGGGTCAGATAATCAGCCCCAGCATTTT

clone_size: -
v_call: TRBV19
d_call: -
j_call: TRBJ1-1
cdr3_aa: CASTPGRNTEAFF
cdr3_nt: TGTGCCAGTACCCCCGGCAGGAACACTGAAGCTTTCTTT

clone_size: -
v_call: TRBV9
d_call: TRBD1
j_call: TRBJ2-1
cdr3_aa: CASSTSRDRARNNEQFF
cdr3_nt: TGTGCCAGCAGCACCTCCAGGGACAGGGCGCGCAACAATGAGCAGTTCTTC

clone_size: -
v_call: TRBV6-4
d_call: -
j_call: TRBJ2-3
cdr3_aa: CASSVRGGDTQYF
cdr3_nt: TGTGCCAGCAGTGTCAGGGGAGGGGATACGCAGTATTTT

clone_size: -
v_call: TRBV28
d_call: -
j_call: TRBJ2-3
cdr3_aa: CASSLKGATDTQYF
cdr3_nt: TGTGCCAGCAGTTTAAAAGGAGCAACAGATACGCAGTATTTT

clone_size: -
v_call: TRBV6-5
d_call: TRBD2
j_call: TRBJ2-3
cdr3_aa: CASSFLAGGRSDTQYF
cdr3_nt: TGTGCCAGCAGTTTTCTAGCGGGAGGACGGTCAGATACGCAGTATTTT

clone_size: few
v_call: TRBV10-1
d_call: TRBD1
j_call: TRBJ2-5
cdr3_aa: CASSESGTGGKETQYF
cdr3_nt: TGCGCCAGCAGTGAGTCGGGGACAGGGGGCAAGGAGACCCAGTACTTC

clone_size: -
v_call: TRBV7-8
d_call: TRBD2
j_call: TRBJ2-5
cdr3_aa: CASSWRLAGGHETQYF
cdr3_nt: TGTGCCAGCAGCTGGCGACTAGCGGGAGGGCACGAGACCCAGTACTTC

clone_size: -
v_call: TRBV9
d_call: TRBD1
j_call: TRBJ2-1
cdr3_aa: CASSVGQGTYNEQFF
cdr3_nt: TGTGCCAGCAGCGTGGGACAGGGGACCTACAATGAGCAGTTCTTC

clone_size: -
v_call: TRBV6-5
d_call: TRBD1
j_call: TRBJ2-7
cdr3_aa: CASSYRDSYEQYF
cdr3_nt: TGTGCCAGCAGTTACCGGGACAGCTACGAGCAGTACTTC

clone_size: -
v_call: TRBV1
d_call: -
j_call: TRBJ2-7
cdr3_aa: CTSSQERLAGGPFPNEQYF
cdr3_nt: TGCACCAGCAGCCAAGAGCGCCTAGCGGGAGGGCCCTTCCCAAACGAGCAGTACTTC

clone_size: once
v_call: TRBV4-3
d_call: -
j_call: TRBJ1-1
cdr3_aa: CASSQDEPGEGTEAFF
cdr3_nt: TGCGCCAGCAGCCAAGACGAACCAGGGGAGGGCACTGAAGCTTTCTTT